This TCR beta chain was retrieved from a study of T-cell memory formation after mild COVID-19. Of note for this clonotype: Its target is not known. At one end the junction does not follow the germline gene, possibly because of a read error.

Study-wide findings and caveats: Those CD4+ clones that contracted were mainly in CM and EM (CD8+ ones in EMRA). Clones that contracted from day 15 to 85 had balanced CD4/CD8; later expanders were CD4+ biased. Some clones that responded turned up in pre-infection memory, which suggests that cross-reactive memory joined in.

The germline gives CDR1 MGHRA, CDR2 YSYEKL. The CDR3 consists of 14 residues. TCRdb re-called the 5' RACE reads through MiXCR, storing one row per CDR3 protein. Of almost 550,000 distinct CDR3 sequences in the sample, roughly 22% are singletons; the top ten hold around an eighth. The sequencing input was PBMCs or a T cell subset sorted from them (not recorded which). The V call is TRBV4-1, the J call TRBJ2-7; TRBD1 might be the D (6 bases). The source of this sequence is an adult woman who had mild COVID-19 (a few samples of this study predate the infection). Cell type and time point are not known. The DNA for the CDR3 is TGCGCCAGCAGACAAGTTGAGGGGGAGCACGAGCAGTACTTC. It encodes CASRQVEGEHEQYF.